The T cell receptor beta chain described here comes from a study of post-analysis software for immune sequencing data. This clonotype appeared a few times. Antigen: not known. Prepared libraries of TCR beta cDNA carried unique molecular identifiers. TCRdb used MiXCR to reprocess the PCR reads, holding one entry per CDR3 protein. The sample holds under 900,000 distinct CDR3 sequences, around 53% seen once. The CDR3 extends over 14 amino acids. Germline lookup yields CDR1 DFQATT and CDR2 SNEGSKA (reference sequence). With 6 bases clipped from V and 4 bases from J, the junction kept 9 bases outside the gene matches. Study observations and caveats: The F measure placed samples prepared in the same batch into strongly shared clusters. Significantly lower normalized Chao1 diversity was seen in multiple sclerosis patients than in controls. In patients, TRBV5-6, TRBV5-1 and TRBV20-1 belonged to 4 or 5 TRBV segments found more frequently than in controls.

V is TRBV20-1 and J is TRBJ2-3; 8 nucleotides line up with TRBD2. The sample taken for sequencing was blood. The receptor was isolated from a girl aged 10 to 17 with multiple sclerosis. The DNA for the CDR3 is TGCAGTGCCCCCGCAGCGGGGGTCCCAGATACGCAGTATTTT. It encodes CSAPAAGVPDTQYF.